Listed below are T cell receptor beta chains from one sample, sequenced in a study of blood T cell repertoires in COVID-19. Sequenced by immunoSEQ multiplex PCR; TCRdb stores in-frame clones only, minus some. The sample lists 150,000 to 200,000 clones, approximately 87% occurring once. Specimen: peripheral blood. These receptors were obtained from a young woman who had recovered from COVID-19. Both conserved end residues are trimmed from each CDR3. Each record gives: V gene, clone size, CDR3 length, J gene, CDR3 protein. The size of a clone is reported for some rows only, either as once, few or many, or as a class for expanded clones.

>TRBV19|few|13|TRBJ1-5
ASTPGGQSFEPQH
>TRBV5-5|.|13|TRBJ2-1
ASSPGQSSYNEQF
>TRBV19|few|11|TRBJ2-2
ASKTPGTGELF
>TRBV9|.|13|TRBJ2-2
ASSERGHYTGELF
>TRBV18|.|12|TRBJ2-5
ASSRRGGQETQY
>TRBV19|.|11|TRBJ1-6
ASSIDGNSPLH
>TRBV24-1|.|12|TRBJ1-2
ATSDPDRPYGYT
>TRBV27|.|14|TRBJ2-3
ASSFGAGGITDTQY
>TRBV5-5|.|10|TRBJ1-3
ASREAGNTIY
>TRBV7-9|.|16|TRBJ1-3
ASSGTVVSFGSGNTIY
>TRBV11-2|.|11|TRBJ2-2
ASSSTGSGELF
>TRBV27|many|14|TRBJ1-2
ASSLSEQGLNYGYT
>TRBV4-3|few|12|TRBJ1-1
ASSQVDRNTEAF
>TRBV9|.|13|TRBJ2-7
ASSVGTGGAYEQY
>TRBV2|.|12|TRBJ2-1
ARTPGQGSNEQF
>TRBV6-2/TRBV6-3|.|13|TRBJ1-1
ASSYNRGLHTEAF
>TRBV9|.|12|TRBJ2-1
ASSPRVVDNEQF
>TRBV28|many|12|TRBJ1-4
ASSLGDYNEKLF
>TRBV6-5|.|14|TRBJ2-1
ASSSRLAGGPNEQF
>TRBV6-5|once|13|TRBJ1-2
ATSVGTQTNYGYT
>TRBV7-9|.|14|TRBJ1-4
ASSSRLGARNEKLF
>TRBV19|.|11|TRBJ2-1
ASSPYLNNEQF
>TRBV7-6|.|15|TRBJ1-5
ASSPFPAEYSNQPQH
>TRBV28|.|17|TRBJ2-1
ASSPPTSGGLDSYNEQF
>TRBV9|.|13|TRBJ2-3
ASSVVASGTDTQY
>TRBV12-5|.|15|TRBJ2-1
ASGLVRSSSGHNEQF
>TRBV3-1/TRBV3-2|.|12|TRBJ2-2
ASSRRLATGELF
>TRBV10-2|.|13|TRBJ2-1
ASSAKTGLANEQF
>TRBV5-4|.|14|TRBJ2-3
ASSSGTSGGYDTQY
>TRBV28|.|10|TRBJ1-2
ASSPGGHGYT
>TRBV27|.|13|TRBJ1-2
ASRGNRASPYGYT
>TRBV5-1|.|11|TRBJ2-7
ASSSSGHYEQY
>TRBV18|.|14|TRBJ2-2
ASSPPQGARTGSCF
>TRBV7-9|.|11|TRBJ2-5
ASSPRLAETQY
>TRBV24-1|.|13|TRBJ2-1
ATSGRTGYYNEQF
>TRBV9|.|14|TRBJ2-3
ASSVRGTTLIDTQY
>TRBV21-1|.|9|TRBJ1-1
ASSRGAEAF
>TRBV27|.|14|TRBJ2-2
ASSLLAGVNTGELF
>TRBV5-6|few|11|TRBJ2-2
ASSPGDTGELF
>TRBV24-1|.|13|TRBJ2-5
ATSYGLAGKETQY
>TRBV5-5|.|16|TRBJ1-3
ASTWGTGGGNSGNTIY
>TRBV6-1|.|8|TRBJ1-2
ASSEFVYT
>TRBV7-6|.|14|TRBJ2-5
ASSYDRGQGTGTQY
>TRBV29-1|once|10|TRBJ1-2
SVEDRSYGYT
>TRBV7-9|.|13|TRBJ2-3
ASSSTGDHTDTQY
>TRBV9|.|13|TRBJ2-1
ASSGLSRGDNEQF
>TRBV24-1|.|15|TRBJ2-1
ATSDFRSSGSYNEQF
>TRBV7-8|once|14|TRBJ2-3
ASSLARLAGANTQY